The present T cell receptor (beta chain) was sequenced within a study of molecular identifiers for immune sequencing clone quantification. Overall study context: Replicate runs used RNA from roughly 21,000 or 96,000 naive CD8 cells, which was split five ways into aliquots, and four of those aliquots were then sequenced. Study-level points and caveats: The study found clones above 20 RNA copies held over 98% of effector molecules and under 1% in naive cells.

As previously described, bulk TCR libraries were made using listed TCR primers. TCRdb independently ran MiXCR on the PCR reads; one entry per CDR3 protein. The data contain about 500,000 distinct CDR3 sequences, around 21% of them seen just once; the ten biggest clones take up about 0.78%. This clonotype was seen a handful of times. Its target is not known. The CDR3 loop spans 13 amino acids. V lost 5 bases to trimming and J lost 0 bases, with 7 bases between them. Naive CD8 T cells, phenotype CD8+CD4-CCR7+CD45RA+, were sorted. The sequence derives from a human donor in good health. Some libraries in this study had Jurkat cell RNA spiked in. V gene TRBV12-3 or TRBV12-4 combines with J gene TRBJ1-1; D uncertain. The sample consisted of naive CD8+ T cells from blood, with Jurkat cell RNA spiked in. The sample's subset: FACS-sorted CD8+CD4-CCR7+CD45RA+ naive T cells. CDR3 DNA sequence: TGTGCCAGCAGTAGGTTTATGAACACTGAAGCTTTCTTT. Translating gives CASSRFMNTEAFF.